Sequencing of this T cell receptor (beta chain) was carried out in a study of cytomegalovirus exposure and HLA in healthy donors. Findings and limits, study-wide: Across HLA loci, a later analysis found differing TCR association rates, with DRB1 most and HLA-C fewest. Segments of the TCR beta V type were, in most cases, productive about 87% or about 30% of the time in an earlier analysis. Immune exposure information available was restricted to CMV serostatus.

Germline loops: CDR1 MDHEN, CDR2 SYDVKM. Trimming pared 5 bases from V and 2 bases from J, leaving 13 bases between. The CDR3 sequence is 14 residues long. PCR involved 60 Vbeta and 13 Jbeta primers. Here immunoSEQ multiplex PCR was the method, and the copy in TCRdb shows in-frame clones only, minus some. The sample lists around 100,000 clones, approximately 80% seen once, with about 5.4% in the top ten. A word on this clone: No antigen is known for it.

The specimen was PBMCs. The chain employs TRBV28 and TRBJ2-7; D is perhaps TRBD2 (5 bases). This TCR was recovered from a woman younger than 30 in good health and CMV-seropositive. The CDR3 bases are TGTGCCAGCAGTCAGCCCGCCGGGGCCTACGAGCAGTACTTC. Translated, it gives CASSQPAGAYEQYF.